Listed here are 21 T cell receptor beta chains from one sample, sequenced in a study of T-cell reconstitution after alpha-beta-depleted transplantation in children. Unique molecular identifiers featured in how the TCRbeta library was prepared. TCRdb re-called the PCR reads through MiXCR, storing one row per CDR3 protein. The sample lists roughly 500,000 distinct CDR3 sequences; about 10% were seen once. Sequences were derived from PBMCs, sampled before TCRalphabeta/CD19-depleted stem cell transplant. These receptors were taken from a child under 10 years old with inherited bone marrow failure, due to receive a stem cell transplant.

This clonotype came up many times. Written as DNA, the CDR3 is TGCAGTGCTAGGGAACTAGCGGGGGACTCCTACGAGCAGTACTTC. Its translation: CSARELAGDSYEQYF. This chain links TRBV20-1 with TRBJ2-7; 11 nucleotides align to TRBD2. This CDR3 contains 15 residues. Germline V gives CDR1 DFQATT, CDR2 SNEGSKA (reference sequence). V was pared by 3 bases and J by 0 bases, with 4 bases of the junction left unmatched.

The sample holds many counts of this clonotype. The chain joins TRBV20-1 to TRBJ2-1, with TRBD2 matching 11 bases. This CDR3 has 15 residues. With 0 bases clipped from V and 9 bases from J, the junction kept 7 bases outside the gene matches. Germline lookup yields CDR1 DFQATT and CDR2 SNEGSKA (reference sequence). The chain's CDR3 is CSARDRTSGRREQFF. CDR3 DNA sequence: TGCAGTGCTAGAGATCGTACTAGCGGGAGACGTGAGCAGTTCTTC.

This clonotype was seen repeatedly, ten times or more. The chain carries TRBV27 and TRBJ2-7; D not certain. Germline values: CDR1 MNHEY, CDR2 SMNVEV (reference sequence). The CDR3 extends over 17 amino acids. V shed 2 bases and J shed 0 bases, with 17 bases lying between them. The chain's CDR3 is CASSLPPIDPSSYEQYF. The DNA for the CDR3 is TGTGCCAGCAGTTTACCGCCAATCGATCCTAGCTCCTACGAGCAGTACTTC.

There are many counts of this clonotype. V is TRBV27 and J is TRBJ2-1; maybe TRBD2 (5 bases). The CDR3 is made up of 15 amino acids. Per germline, CDR1 MNHEY and CDR2 SMNVEV (reference sequence). Trimming cost V 3 bases and J 6 bases, with 15 bases left between them. In DNA form, the CDR3 reads TGTGCCAGCAGTTTGCTGGGAGTCCACGGCAATGAGCAGTTCTTC. This gives the protein CASSLLGVHGNEQFF.

The sample holds many counts of this clonotype. The CDR3 DNA sequence: TGTGCCAGCAGCGTACTTGCCCTAAACACCGGGGAGCTGTTTTTT. It translates to CASSVLALNTGELFF. This chain uses TRBV7-2 with TRBJ2-2; D is uncertain. Germline assignment: CDR1 SGHTA and CDR2 FQGNSA. The length of the CDR3 is 15 residues. Trimming removed 5 bases at V and 2 bases at J, with 12 bases between.

This clonotype was observed many times. V usage is TRBV6-5 and J usage is TRBJ2-1; unclear D gene. The CDR3 loop spans 14 amino acids. Trimming shortened V by 2 bases and J by 7 bases, and 12 bases separated the two germline ends. Germline CDR1 is MNHEY and CDR2 is SVGAGI. The CDR3 DNA follows: TGTGCCAGCAGTTACCCCCATAGTGGGAATGAGCAGTTCTTC. Residues: CASSYPHSGNEQFF.

This clonotype showed up many times. The chain links TRBV2 to TRBJ2-7, with D maybe TRBD1 (7 bases). The CDR3 spans 15 residues. V lost 6 bases and J 3 bases, leaving 18 bases between the germline ends. Germline values: CDR1 SNHLY, CDR2 FYNNEI. CDR3 sequence: CASRKDRRGDYEQYF. The CDR3 DNA is TGTGCCAGCAGGAAGGACAGGAGGGGGGACTACGAGCAGTACTTC.

This clonotype was seen a few times. V is TRBV25-1 and J is TRBJ2-3; D is unclear. The CDR3 consists of 12 residues. The V and J ends lost 2 bases and 5 bases respectively, with 5 bases between them. Germline V gene sequence: CDR1 MGHDK, CDR2 SYGVNS. The CDR3 DNA sequence: TGTGCCAGCAGTGAACCGGGAGATACGCAGTATTTT. Protein: CASSEPGDTQYF.

The chain recombines TRBV28 with TRBJ1-2; unclear D gene. Per the germline V gene, CDR1 is MDHEN and CDR2 is SYDVKM. This CDR3 has 12 amino acids. V was shortened by 6 bases and J by 5 bases, with 10 bases between the two germline ends. The CDR3 is CASSPPMYGYTF. The CDR3 DNA follows: TGTGCCAGCAGCCCCCCTATGTATGGCTACACCTTC.

This clonotype was counted at least ten times. The chain uses TRBV27 and TRBJ1-2, with D unclear. The V and J ends lost 2 bases and 6 bases respectively, with 10 bases between them. Per the germline V gene, CDR1 is MNHEY and CDR2 is SMNVEV (reference sequence). The CDR3 is 13 amino acids. CDR3 in amino acids: CASSLTGIDGYTF. CDR3 DNA sequence: TGTGCCAGCAGTTTAACGGGAATCGATGGCTACACCTTC.

The chain employs TRBV27 and TRBJ2-2; D unclear. The CDR3 is 16 residues long. Trimming stripped 9 bases from V and 6 bases from J, with 23 bases between. Germline assignment: CDR1 MNHEY and CDR2 SMNVEV (reference sequence). The CDR3 DNA reads TGTGCCAGTCTCCTAAGGAAAGGGCCCTTGGCCGGGGAGCTGTTTTTT. Protein sequence: CASLLRKGPLAGELFF.

This clonotype was recorded many times. This chain links TRBV27 with TRBJ2-7; 7 bases agree with TRBD2. The CDR3 sequence is 16 residues long. In germline, CDR1 is MNHEY, CDR2 SMNVEV (reference sequence). Trimming at V came to 5 bases and at J to 0 bases, leaving 10 bases not matched to a gene. In nucleotides, the CDR3 is TGTGCCAGCAGTCCCTCTAGCGGTACTAGCTCCTACGAGCAGTACTTC. Its translation is CASSPSSGTSSYEQYF.

This clonotype was picked up many times. The chain links TRBV5-6 to TRBJ2-7; D might be TRBD2 (5 bases). The CDR3 has 15 amino acids. Between the trimmed V and J ends, which lost 3 bases and 1 base, there was a span of 14 bases. Germline values: CDR1 SGHDT, CDR2 YYEEEE. CDR3 in DNA: TGTGCCAGCAGCTCCTGGACTGACTTTTCCTACGAGCAGTACTTC. It codes for CASSSWTDFSYEQYF.

The V call is TRBV29-1, the J call TRBJ2-3, with 8 bases fitting TRBD2. CDR3 length: 13 residues. CDR1 is SQVTM and CDR2 is ANQGSEA in the germline V gene. Germline trimming cut 6 bases from V and 1 base from J; bases unmatched to any gene: 3. CDR3 nucleotides: TGCAGCGTAGATAGCGGGGGCACAGATACGCAGTATTTT. Residues: CSVDSGGTDTQYF.

This clonotype was seen repeatedly, ten times or more. J is TRBJ2-2 and V is TRBV5-1, with TRBD1 matching 8 bases. The V gene's germline CDR1 is SGHRS and CDR2 YFSETQ. After removal of 4 bases from V and 6 bases from J, the junction contained 11 bases not matched to a gene. The CDR3 extends over 16 amino acids. The CDR3 nucleotides are TGCGCCAGCAGCCTCCAACCCCGGACAGGGCCCGGGGAGCTGTTTTTT. Translation: CASSLQPRTGPGELFF.

This clonotype has ten or more counts. V usage is TRBV27 and J usage is TRBJ2-3; either TRBD1 or TRBD2 may fit D (5 bases each). The V end was cut by 3 bases, the J end by 5 bases, with 15 bases between. Per the germline V gene, CDR1 is MNHEY and CDR2 is SMNVEV (reference sequence). The CDR3 covers 15 residues. CDR3 DNA sequence: TGTGCCAGCAGTTTTGGCCGGGGCTGGGGAGATACGCAGTATTTT. Residues: CASSFGRGWGDTQYF.

The chain carries TRBV7-8 and TRBJ2-3; tentatively, D is TRBD1 or TRBD2 (5 bases each). CDR1 is SGHVS and CDR2 is FQNEAQ in the germline V gene. Trimming removed 3 bases at V and 4 bases at J, with 29 bases between. The CDR3 is 20 amino acids. The CDR3 reads CASSFPLFSGRVSMSDTQYF. The DNA of the CDR3 is TGTGCCAGCAGCTTCCCCCTCTTCTCAGGGAGAGTGTCCATGTCAGATACGCAGTATTTT. The whole variable domain, filled in from reference TRBV7-8 and TRBJ2-3, reads GAGVSQSPRYKVAKRGQDVALRCDPISGHVSLFWYQQALGQGPEFLTYFQNEAQLDKSGLPSDRFFAERPEGSVSTLKIQRTQQEDSAVYLCASSFPLFSGRVSMSDTQYFGPGTRLTVL.

The sample holds a few counts of this clonotype. The chain couples TRBV12-3 or TRBV12-4 to TRBJ1-2; possibly TRBD1 for D (5 bases). The CDR3 extends over 13 amino acids. The ends were cut back, 3 bases at V and 4 bases at J, with 9 bases in the middle. CDR3 nucleotide sequence: TGTGCCAGCAGTTTGGGGGACGGCTATGGCTACACCTTC. Its protein product is CASSLGDGYGYTF.

The V call is TRBV30, the J call TRBJ1-1; a possible D gene is TRBD1 (6 bases). The germline CDR1 and CDR2 sequences are GTSNPN and SVGIG (reference sequence). Trimming removed 3 bases at V and 7 bases at J, with 12 bases between. This CDR3 has 12 amino acids. The CDR3 bases are TGTGCCTGGAGCTGGGGGCTCGGTGAAGCTTTCTTT. Protein: CAWSWGLGEAFF. Based on the CDR3 plus reference TRBV30 and TRBJ1-1, the full variable domain is SQTIHQWPATLVQPVGSPLSLECTVEGTSNPNLYWYRQAAGRGLQLLFYSVGIGQISSEVPQNLSASRPQDRQFILSSKKLLLSDSGFYLCAWSWGLGEAFFGQGTRLTVV.

The V gene is TRBV12-3 or TRBV12-4, the J gene TRBJ2-1; TRBD2 matches 10 bases. V gave up 11 bases and J gave up 3 bases; unmatched junction bases: 19. This CDR3 is 18 amino acids long. This CDR3 is CAFCLALLTSGVYNEQFF. CDR3 coding DNA: TGTGCCTTCTGTTTAGCGCTCTTAACTAGCGGGGTCTACAATGAGCAGTTCTTC.

This clonotype was seen only a few times. V is TRBV28 and J is TRBJ2-1; 7 bases are a match to TRBD2. V trimming: 2 bases; J trimming: 0 bases; junction bases outside the gene matches: 13. CDR1 MDHEN and CDR2 SYDVKM come from the germline V gene. The CDR3 spans 19 residues. The CDR3 loop is CASSLLPPVRGSSYNEQFF. The CDR3 nucleotides are TGTGCCAGCAGTTTACTTCCCCCGGTTCGCGGGAGCTCCTACAATGAGCAGTTCTTC.